This T cell receptor (beta chain) appears in the sequencing data of a study of cytomegalovirus exposure and HLA in healthy donors (dated by TCRdb to 2016 to 2017). In the study overall: According to a later analysis, the 110 or so validation repertoires were produced on the same platform as the 700 or so repertoires of the first cohort. The study aimed to test whether signatures of past pathogen exposure could be identified by cataloging public T cell receptors. To predict cytomegalovirus infection status, the study brought together high-throughput TCR immunosequencing, statistical association of individual TCRs with disease status, and machine learning. A separate validation cohort of about 110 different subjects was used in addition to the approximately 700-subject first cohort.

The donors were included in the validation cohort of some 110 subjects, a group kept apart from the roughly 700-subject first cohort. The paper as a whole reports these results and caveats: According to the authors, the approach could potentially be generalized to other disease states and immunological phenotypes. In the study, around 150 TCR beta chains were listed as associated with cytomegalovirus. Most TCR sequences were seen in very few donors, while some public TCRs were found in many individuals. Three of the identified cytomegalovirus-associated TCR beta chains were confirmed in vitro to be specific for cytomegalovirus antigens. Of the cluster scores, approximately 95% were above 0 in a later analysis, which found that TCRs clustered in the first cohort also tended to co-occur in the 95 to 150 validation repertoires. The validation cohort had no HLA typing available for a later analysis, so co-occurrence within that cohort was assessed over all 130 or so repertoires. In both the original and validation cohorts, the classifier was reported to diagnose cytomegalovirus status with high specificity and sensitivity.

Libraries were constructed by the immunoSEQ multiplex PCR assay. In the source study's methods: A statistical classification framework was developed to diagnose cytomegalovirus status using the catalog of TCR beta chain sequences. The table comes from immuneACCESS by way of TCRdb, which keeps in-frame sequences with V and J called. Part of the clones is missing from these tables; in studies checked, under half for an unresolved V gene and the rest for unknown reasons. V, J and clone size derive from that table, while D and trimming were established from the DNA sequence. The sample table records about 240,000 clones; around nine tenths of these occur just once. Jointly, the top ten make up 2.6% of the sample. Counted from cysteine to phenylalanine, this CDR3 has 20 amino acids. Solely the CDR3 DNA is kept, with 60 bases framed from the first base. The germline V gene supplies CDR1 SGDLS and CDR2 YYNGEE. The junction carries 33 bases between V and J, which are trimmed by 5 bases and 7 bases respectively.

As for this clone: Its specific antigen is unknown. No base quality values were provided; no much bigger clone lies one nucleotide off.

The source is a young man in good health and CMV-seronegative. Here the chain combines TRBV9 and TRBJ2-2, and possibly TRBD1, on 5 matching bases. Material: PBMCs. The encoded CDR3 is CASSAKETIKRGMVDGELFF. The sequence in DNA is TGTGCCAGCAGTGCAAAGGAGACGATAAAAAGGGGCATGGTCGACGGGGAGCTGTTTTTT.